This T cell receptor beta chain was observed in a study of shared clonotypes between healthy human individuals. The method was immunoSEQ multiplex PCR; TCRdb's version includes in-frame clones alone and lacks a portion of them. Here the sample spans some 1.5 million clones, around 95% being singletons. The specimen sequenced was naive CD4+ T cells sorted from blood. Subset specified: CD45RA+ positively selected. This receptor was taken from a man in his thirties or forties in good health.

The CDR3, as DNA: TGTGCCAGCTCACCAGGGACAGGGGTGGCCGACACTGAAGCTTTCTTT. This sequence encodes CASSPGTGVADTEAFF. V usage is TRBV18 and J usage is TRBJ1-1; TRBD1 matches at 10 bases. The germline V gene encodes CDR1 KGHSH and CDR2 LQKENI. The V gene end was trimmed by 2 bases and the J gene end by 3 bases; junction bases not matched to a gene: 6. CDR3 length: 16 residues.